Following are 7 T cell receptor beta chains from one sample sequenced in a study of shared clonotypes between healthy human individuals. Sequencing was performed with immunoSEQ multiplex PCR; in TCRdb, only in-frame clones are kept and a portion is missing. The sample holds under 1,900,000 clones; approximately 98.5% are singletons and the top ten take 0.36%. Sequenced input: naive CD4+ T cells sorted from blood. Subset described: CD45RA+ positively selected. These receptors all stem from a man aged 30 to 45 in good health.

V is TRBV27 and J is TRBJ1-1, with 7 bases identical to TRBD1. Trimming at V came to 2 bases and at J to 6 bases, leaving 6 bases not matched to a gene. Germline V gives CDR1 MNHEY, CDR2 SMNVEV (reference sequence). CDR3 size: 14 residues. The CDR3 is CASSLKTGKPEAFF. Here the CDR3 DNA reads TGTGCCAGCAGTTTAAAGACAGGGAAGCCTGAAGCTTTCTTT.

V usage is TRBV7-3 and J usage is TRBJ2-7, with 11 bases that match TRBD1. The CDR3 runs to 13 residues. Germline assignment: CDR1 SGHTA and CDR2 FQGTGA. V was pared by 4 bases and J by 6 bases, with 2 bases of the junction left unmatched. For the CDR3, the DNA is TGTGCCAGCAGCTCCGGGACAGGGGGCGAGCAGTACTTC. Translation: CASSSGTGGEQYF.

The CDR3 spells CASSVDGSSGNSDTQYF. CDR3 nucleotides: TGTGCCAGCAGCGTAGACGGCTCTAGCGGGAATTCAGATACGCAGTATTTT. The chain joins TRBV9 to TRBJ2-3, with 9 nucleotides matching TRBD2. The V and J ends lost 0 bases and 4 bases, in that order; junction bases with no gene match: 9. Germline V gene data show CDR1 as SGDLS and CDR2 as YYNGEE. This CDR3 is 17 amino acids long. Based on the CDR3 plus reference TRBV9 and TRBJ2-3, the full variable domain is DSGVTQTPKHLITATGQRVTLRCSPRSGDLSVYWYQQSLDQGLQFLIQYYNGEERAKGNILERFSAQQFPDLHSELNLSSLELGDSALYFCASSVDGSSGNSDTQYFGPGTRLTVL.

The chain uses TRBV10-3 and TRBJ1-1; TRBD1 matches 9 bases. The CDR3 length is 18 residues. V trimming: 2 bases; J trimming: 6 bases; junction bases outside the gene matches: 16. Germline lookup yields CDR1 ENHRY and CDR2 SYGVKD. This CDR3 is CAISETRDREQRRSEAFF. As DNA, the CDR3 is TGTGCCATCAGTGAGACTCGGGACAGGGAACAAAGACGCTCTGAAGCTTTCTTT.

This chain links TRBV5-1 with TRBJ2-2; TRBD1 matches 8 bases. J gave up 3 bases and V 4 bases, and 11 bases lay outside the gene matches. This CDR3 has 17 amino acids. Germline V gene sequence: CDR1 SGHRS, CDR2 YFSETQ. CDR3 loop: CASSKTWTGPYTGELFF. CDR3 bases: TGCGCCAGCAGCAAAACATGGACAGGGCCATACACCGGGGAGCTGTTTTTT.

The chain uses TRBV6-1 and TRBJ2-2, with D possibly being TRBD1 (5 bases). Germline V gene sequence: CDR1 MNHNS, CDR2 SASEGT. The CDR3 is made up of 16 amino acids. Trimming removed 4 bases from V and 0 bases from J, with 12 bases in between. In DNA, the CDR3 is TGTGCCAGCAGTGTACGACAGTTCGCGAACACCGGGGAGCTGTTTTTT. Protein: CASSVRQFANTGELFF.

The chain couples TRBV4-3 to TRBJ2-2; D is undetermined. This CDR3 contains 16 residues. Trimming left V 0 bases short and J 1 base short, with 9 bases between. Germline V lookup: CDR1 LGHNA, CDR2 YSLEER. The DNA of the CDR3 is TGCGCCAGCAGCCAAGATTTTGGAGTGAACACCGGGGAGCTGTTTTTT. It codes for CASSQDFGVNTGELFF.